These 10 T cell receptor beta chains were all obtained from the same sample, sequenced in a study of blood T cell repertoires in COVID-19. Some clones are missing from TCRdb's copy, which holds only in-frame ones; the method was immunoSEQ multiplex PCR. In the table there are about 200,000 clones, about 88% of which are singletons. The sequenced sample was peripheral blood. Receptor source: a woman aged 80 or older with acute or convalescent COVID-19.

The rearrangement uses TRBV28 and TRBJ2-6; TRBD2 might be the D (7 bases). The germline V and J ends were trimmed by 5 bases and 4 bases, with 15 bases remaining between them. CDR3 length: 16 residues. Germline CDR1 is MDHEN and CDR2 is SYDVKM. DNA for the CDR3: TGTGCCAGCAGTCTAGGGGGGGCGGCGGGGGCCAACGTCCTGACTTTC. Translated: CASSLGGAAGANVLTF. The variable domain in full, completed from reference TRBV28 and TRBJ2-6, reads DVKVTQSSRYLVKRTGEKVFLECVQDMDHENMFWYRQDPGLGLRLIYFSYDVKMKEKGDIPEGYSVSREKKERFSLILESASTNQTSMYLCASSLGGAAGANVLTFGAGSRLTVL.

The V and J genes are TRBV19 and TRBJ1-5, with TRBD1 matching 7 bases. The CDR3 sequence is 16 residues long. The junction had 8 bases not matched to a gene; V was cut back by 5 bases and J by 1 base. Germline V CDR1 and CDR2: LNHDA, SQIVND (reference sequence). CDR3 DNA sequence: TGTGCCAGTAGTGTCACAGGGGATCTGAGCAATCAGCCCCAGCATTTT. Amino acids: CASSVTGDLSNQPQHF.

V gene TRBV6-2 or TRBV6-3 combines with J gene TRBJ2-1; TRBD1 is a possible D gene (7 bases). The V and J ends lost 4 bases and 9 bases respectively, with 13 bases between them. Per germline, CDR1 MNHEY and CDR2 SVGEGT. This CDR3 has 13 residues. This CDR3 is CASSWRGPGEQFF. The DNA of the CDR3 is TGTGCCAGCAGTTGGAGGGGGCCTGGTGAGCAGTTCTTC.

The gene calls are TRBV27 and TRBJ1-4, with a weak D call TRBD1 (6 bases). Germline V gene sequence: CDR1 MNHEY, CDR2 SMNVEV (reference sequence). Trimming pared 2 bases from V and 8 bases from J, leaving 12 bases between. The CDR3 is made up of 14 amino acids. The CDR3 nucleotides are TGTGCCAGCAGTTTAAAGGGAGGGGGGGAAAAACTGTTTTTT. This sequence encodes CASSLKGGGEKLFF. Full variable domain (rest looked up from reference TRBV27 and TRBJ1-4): EAQVTQNPRYLITVTGKKLTVTCSQNMNHEYMSWYRQDPGLGLRQIYYSMNVEVTDKGDVPEGYKVSRKEKRNFPLILESPSPNQTSLYFCASSLKGGGEKLFFGSGTQLSVL.

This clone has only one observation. The CDR3 DNA reads as TGTGCCAGCAGTGGGCGACAGGGTAAAGCCAACGTCCTGACTTTC. Residues: CASSGRQGKANVLTF. The chain uses TRBV25-1 and TRBJ2-6; 7 nucleotides line up with TRBD1. CDR1 and CDR2 (germline): MGHDK, SYGVNS. The length of the CDR3 is 15 residues. V gave up 4 bases and J gave up 7 bases; unmatched junction bases: 7. Supplemented by reference TRBV25-1 and TRBJ2-6, the full variable domain reads EADIYQTPRYLVIGTGKKITLECSQTMGHDKMYWYQQDPGMELHLIHYSYGVNSTEKGDLSSESTVSRIRTEHFPLTLESARPSHTSQYLCASSGRQGKANVLTFGAGSRLTVL.

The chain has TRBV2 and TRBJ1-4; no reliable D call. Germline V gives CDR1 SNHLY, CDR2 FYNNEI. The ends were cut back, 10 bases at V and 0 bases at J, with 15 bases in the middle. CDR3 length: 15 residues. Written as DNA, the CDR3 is TGTGCCATAAGGACTCTCGTTGCAACTAATGAAAAACTGTTTTTT. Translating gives CAIRTLVATNEKLFF.

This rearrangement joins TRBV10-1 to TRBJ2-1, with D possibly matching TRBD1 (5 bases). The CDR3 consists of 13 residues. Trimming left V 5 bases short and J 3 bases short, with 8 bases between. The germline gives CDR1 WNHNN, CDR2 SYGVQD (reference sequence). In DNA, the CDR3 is TGCGCCAGCAGTCAGGGATTCTACAATGAGCAGTTCTTC. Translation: CASSQGFYNEQFF.

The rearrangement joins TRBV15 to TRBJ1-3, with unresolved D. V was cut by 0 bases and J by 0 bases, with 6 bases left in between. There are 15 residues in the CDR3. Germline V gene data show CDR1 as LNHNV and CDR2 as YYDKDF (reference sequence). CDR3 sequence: CATSREFNSGNTIYF. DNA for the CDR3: TGTGCCACCAGCAGAGAGTTTAACTCTGGAAACACCATATATTTT.

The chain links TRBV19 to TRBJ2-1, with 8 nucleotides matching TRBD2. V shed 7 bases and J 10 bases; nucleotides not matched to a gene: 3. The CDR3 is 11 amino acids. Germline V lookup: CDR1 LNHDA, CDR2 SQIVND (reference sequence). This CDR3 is CASTRGAEQFF. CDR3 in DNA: TGTGCCAGTACGCGGGGGGCCGAGCAGTTCTTC.

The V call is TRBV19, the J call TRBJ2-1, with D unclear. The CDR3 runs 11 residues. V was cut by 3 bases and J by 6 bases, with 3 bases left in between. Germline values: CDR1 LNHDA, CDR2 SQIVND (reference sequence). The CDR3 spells CASSIVNEQFF. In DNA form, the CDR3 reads TGTGCCAGTAGTATCGTCAATGAGCAGTTCTTC.